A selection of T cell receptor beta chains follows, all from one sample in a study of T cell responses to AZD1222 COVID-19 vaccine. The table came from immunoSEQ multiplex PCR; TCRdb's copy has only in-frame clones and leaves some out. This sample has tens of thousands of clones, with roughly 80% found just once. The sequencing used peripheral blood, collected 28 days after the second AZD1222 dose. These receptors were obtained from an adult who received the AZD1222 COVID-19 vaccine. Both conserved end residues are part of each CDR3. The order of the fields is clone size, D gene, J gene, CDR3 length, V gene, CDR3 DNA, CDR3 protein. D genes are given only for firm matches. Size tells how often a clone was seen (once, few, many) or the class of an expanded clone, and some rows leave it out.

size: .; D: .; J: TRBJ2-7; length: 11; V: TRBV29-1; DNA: TGCAGCGTTGCTGGGGGGCAGGAGCAGTACTTC; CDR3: CSVAGGQEQYF
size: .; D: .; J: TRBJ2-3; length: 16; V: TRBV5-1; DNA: TGCGCCAGCAGCTCGGACAGACGGTCTAGCACAGATACGCAGTATTTT; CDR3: CASSSDRRSSTDTQYF
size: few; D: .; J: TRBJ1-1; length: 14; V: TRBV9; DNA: TGTGCCAGCAGCGTAGACATCATGAACACTGAAGCTTTCTTT; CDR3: CASSVDIMNTEAFF
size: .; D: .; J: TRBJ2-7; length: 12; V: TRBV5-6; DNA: TGTGCCAGCAGCTTGGTGGATAGCGAGCAGTACTTC; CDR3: CASSLVDSEQYF
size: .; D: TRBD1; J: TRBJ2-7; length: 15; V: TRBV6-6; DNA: TGTGCCAGCAATATGGGACAGGGAGGGTCCTACGAGCAGTACTTC; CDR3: CASNMGQGGSYEQYF
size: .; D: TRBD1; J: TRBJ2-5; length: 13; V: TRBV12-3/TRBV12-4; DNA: TGTGCCAGCAGTCGGGACAGTCGAGAGACCCAGTACTTC; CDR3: CASSRDSRETQYF
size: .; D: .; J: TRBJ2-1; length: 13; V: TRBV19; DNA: TGTGCCAGTAGAGGACAGCTATACAATGAGCAGTTCTTC; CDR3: CASRGQLYNEQFF
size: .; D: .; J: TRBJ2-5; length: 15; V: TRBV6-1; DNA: TGTGCCAGCAGTGAACCGAGGGGTGGCCAAGAGACCCAGTACTTC; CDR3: CASSEPRGGQETQYF
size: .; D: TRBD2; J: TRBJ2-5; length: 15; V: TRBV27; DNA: TGTGCCAGCAGTTCGATGACTAGCGGGAGTTCGACCCAGTACTTC; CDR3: CASSSMTSGSSTQYF
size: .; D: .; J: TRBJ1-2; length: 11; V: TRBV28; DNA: TGTGCCAGCAGGGGTCTCGAGGGCTACACCTTC; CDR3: CASRGLEGYTF
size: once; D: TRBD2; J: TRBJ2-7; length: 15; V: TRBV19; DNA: TGTGCCAGTAGTCTCGGGACTAGCGGAACCTACGAGCAGTACTTC; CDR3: CASSLGTSGTYEQYF
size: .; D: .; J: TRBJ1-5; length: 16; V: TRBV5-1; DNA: TGCGCCAGCAGCTTCTTGGTATCGGCCGTCAATCAGCCCCAGCATTTT; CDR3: CASSFLVSAVNQPQHF
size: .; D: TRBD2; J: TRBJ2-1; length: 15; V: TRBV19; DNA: TGTGCCAGTAGTATTGGGGGAGGGCCTTCCAATGAGCAGTTCTTC; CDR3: CASSIGGGPSNEQFF